One sample yielded the 5 T cell receptor beta chains listed below, sequenced in a study of memory CD4+ T cells and cytomegalovirus serostatus. Single viable CD3+CD4+CD8-CD45RO+ cells were sorted as the memory CD4+ T cells. Profiled with immunoSEQ multiplex PCR; TCRdb holds only in-frame clones, not every one. This sample has tens of thousands of clones; about 68% occur once, and the top ten carry about 2.4%. Sample: memory CD4+ T cells from blood. The receptor set was obtained from an adult in good health and CMV-seropositive.

The table lists this clone with a count of one. The CDR3 loop is CASARDRRNTIYF. In DNA form, the CDR3 reads TGTGCCAGCGCTCGCGACAGAAGAAACACCATATATTTT. The chain uses TRBV6-1 and TRBJ1-3; D possibly corresponds to TRBD1 (5 bases). The germline CDR1 and CDR2 sequences are MNHNS and SASEGT. Trimming cost V 8 bases and J 5 bases, with 13 bases left between them. This CDR3 has 13 amino acids.

The chain uses TRBV5-1 and TRBJ2-3; 12 bases fit TRBD1. Germline V lookup: CDR1 SGHRS, CDR2 YFSETQ. The CDR3 sequence is 17 residues long. Trimming cost V 3 bases and J 4 bases; bases outside gene matches: 9. The CDR3 region is CASSSSAGTGGADTQYF. As DNA, the CDR3 is TGCGCCAGCAGCTCATCAGCCGGGACAGGGGGCGCAGATACGCAGTATTTT.

The V gene is TRBV4-3, the J gene TRBJ2-7, with unresolved D. Germline V gene lookup returns CDR1 LGHNA and CDR2 YSLEER. V dropped 0 bases and J dropped 5 bases, with 11 bases sitting between them. This CDR3 has 14 residues. CDR3 bases: TGCGCCAGCAGCCAAGAAGTTCGGGTCCACGAGCAGTACTTC. This translates into CASSQEVRVHEQYF.

J is TRBJ2-1 and V is TRBV5-1; D is ambiguous. The CDR3 is made up of 13 amino acids. V was trimmed by 6 bases and J by 8 bases, leaving 15 bases between them. The V gene's germline CDR1 is SGHRS and CDR2 YFSETQ. CDR3 amino acids: CASKARPLYEQFF. CDR3 sequence (DNA): TGCGCCAGCAAGGCTAGGCCGCTTTATGAGCAGTTCTTC.

The gene calls are TRBV2 and TRBJ2-3, with 9 bases identical to TRBD1. The trim removed 5 bases at V and 2 bases at J, leaving 5 bases unmatched. The germline CDR1 and CDR2 sequences are SNHLY and FYNNEI. The CDR3 contains 15 residues. The CDR3 reads CASSSGQGYTDTQYF. The CDR3, as DNA: TGTGCCAGCAGTTCAGGACAGGGGTACACAGATACGCAGTATTTT. Supplemented by reference TRBV2 and TRBJ2-3, the full variable domain reads EPEVTQTPSHQVTQMGQEVILRCVPISNHLYFYWYRQILGQKVEFLVSFYNNEISEKSEIFDDQFSVERPDGSNFTLKIRSTKLEDSAMYFCASSSGQGYTDTQYFGPGTRLTVL.